This T cell receptor beta chain came from a study of identifying expanded T cells in peripheral blood. Findings of the study overall: Differentially abundant clones: about 1.3 between replicates, 16.4 at around 2 weeks, more than 18 at four. Clone count variance between roughly 2-week samples rose with total template count.

In regard to this clone: The antigen remains undetermined.

Collection occurred without any documented infections or immune events in donors. Method: immunoSEQ multiplex PCR; TCRdb's copy keeps in-frame clones and lacks some. The profile covers about 52,000 clones, with 82% appearing a single time and less than 15% taken by the ten largest. The sequencing input was blood. The receptor was derived from a person aged 18-70 years in good health.

CDR3 nucleotides: TGTGCCAGTAGTATTAGCGGGAGCCCCAAAAACATTCAGTACTTC. Its protein is CASSISGSPKNIQYF. The V and J genes are TRBV19 and TRBJ2-4, with TRBD2 matching 9 bases. The V segment lost 3 bases and the J segment 2 bases; nucleotides outside the gene matches: 2. Per the germline V gene, CDR1 is LNHDA and CDR2 is SQIVND (reference sequence). The CDR3 spans 15 residues.